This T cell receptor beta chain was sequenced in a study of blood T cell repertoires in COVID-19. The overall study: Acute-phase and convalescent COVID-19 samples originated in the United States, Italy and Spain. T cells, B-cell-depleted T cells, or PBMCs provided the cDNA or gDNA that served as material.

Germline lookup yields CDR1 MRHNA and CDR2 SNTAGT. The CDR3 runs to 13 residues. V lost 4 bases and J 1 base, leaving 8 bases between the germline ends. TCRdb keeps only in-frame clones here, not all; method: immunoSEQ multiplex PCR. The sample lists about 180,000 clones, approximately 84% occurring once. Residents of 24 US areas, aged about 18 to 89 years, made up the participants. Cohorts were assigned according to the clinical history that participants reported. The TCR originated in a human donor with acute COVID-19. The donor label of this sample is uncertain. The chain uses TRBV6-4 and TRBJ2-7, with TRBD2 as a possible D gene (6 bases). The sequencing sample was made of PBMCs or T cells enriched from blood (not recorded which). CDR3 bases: TGTGCCAGCAGTGTCGGGGGATCCTACGAGCAGTACTTC. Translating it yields CASSVGGSYEQYF.